These 8 T cell receptor beta chains originate from one sample sequenced in a study of blood T cell repertoires in COVID-19. The repertoire was sequenced with immunoSEQ multiplex PCR; TCRdb's copy has only in-frame clones and lacks some. The data contain tens of thousands of clones, 85% to 90% of them singletons. Sequenced sample: peripheral blood. The receptors shown here come from a man between 45 and 60 years old with active COVID-19.

The chain combines TRBV3-1 (or the pseudogene TRBV3-2) with TRBJ2-7; 12 bases map to TRBD2. The V segment lost 4 bases and the J segment 1 base; nucleotides outside the gene matches: 5. Germline assignment: CDR1 LGHDT and CDR2 YNNKEL (reference sequence). This CDR3 spans 16 amino acids. CDR3 sequence reads: CASSPQTSGGSYEQYF. Written as DNA, the CDR3 is TGTGCCAGCAGCCCACAGACTAGCGGGGGTTCCTACGAGCAGTACTTC.

The chain couples TRBV4-3 to TRBJ1-5; no clear D gene. The V gene's germline CDR1 is LGHNA and CDR2 YSLEER. The V end was cut by 0 bases, the J end by 5 bases, with 11 bases between. The CDR3 has 15 amino acids. The CDR3 bases are TGCGCCAGCAGCCAAGATCTTAGCAGTTATCAGCCCCAGCATTTT. This encodes CASSQDLSSYQPQHF.

The gene calls are TRBV6-1 and TRBJ1-5, with 7 bases identical to TRBD1. The ends lost 1 base at V and 15 bases at J; junction bases unmatched: 6. The length of the CDR3 is 12 residues. Germline V gene lookup returns CDR1 MNHNS and CDR2 SASEGT. CDR3 nucleotide sequence: TGTGCCAGCAGTGAAGGGACAGGTCTAATGCATTTT. It codes for CASSEGTGLMHF.

The chain joins TRBV4-3 to TRBJ2-3; 8 positions match TRBD2. Germline trimming cut 1 base from V and 4 bases from J; bases unmatched to any gene: 10. The germline gives CDR1 LGHNA, CDR2 YSLEER. The CDR3 extends over 17 amino acids. The CDR3 is CASSQGGGSGGADTQYF. CDR3 DNA: TGCGCCAGCAGCCAAGGGGGAGGGAGCGGGGGAGCAGATACGCAGTATTTT.

The chain employs TRBV12-3 or TRBV12-4 and TRBJ2-2, with unresolved D. Trimming removed 6 bases from V and 7 bases from J, with 12 bases in between. The CDR3 runs to 13 residues. The CDR3 DNA sequence: TGTGCCAGCAGCGATATAGTGGTCGGGGAGCTGTTTTTT. Translating gives CASSDIVVGELFF.

V usage is TRBV11-3 and J usage is TRBJ1-3, with D perhaps matching TRBD1 (5 bases). In germline, CDR1 is SGHNT, CDR2 YENEEA. The V gene lost 2 bases and the J gene lost 1 base, with 12 bases spanning the gap. The CDR3 is 16 residues long. DNA for the CDR3: TGTGCCAGCAGCTTAAAGGACGGGGGTTCTGGAAACACCATATATTTT. Translation gives CASSLKDGGSGNTIYF.

The genes are TRBV24-1 and TRBJ2-1; TRBD2 agrees at 9 bases. The V gene end was trimmed by 4 bases and the J gene end by 7 bases; junction bases not matched to a gene: 10. Germline CDR1 and CDR2: KGHDR and SFDVKD. The CDR3 sequence is 16 residues long. The CDR3 loop is CATSDRTAGGGNEQFF. CDR3 sequence (DNA): TGTGCCACCAGTGACCGTACAGCGGGGGGAGGTAATGAGCAGTTCTTC.

This clone was seen more than once but under ten times. This chain joins TRBV11-2 and TRBJ2-7; 7 bases align to TRBD1. The length of the CDR3 is 16 residues. Germline V gene sequence: CDR1 SGHAT, CDR2 FQNNGV. Trimming took 2 bases from V and 0 from J; bases not matched to a gene: 7. The CDR3 sequence is CASSLPLTGSSYEQYF. DNA of the CDR3: TGTGCCAGCAGCTTACCCCTGACAGGGAGCTCCTACGAGCAGTACTTC.